The clone carrying this TCR beta chain showed up just a few times. Germline lookup yields CDR1 DFQATT and CDR2 SNEGSKA (reference sequence). V gave up 0 bases and J gave up 5 bases, with 13 bases separating them. The CDR3 runs to 14 residues. One entry per CDR3 protein, called by TCRdb with MiXCR from the RT-PCR reads. The profile shows about 700,000 distinct CDR3 sequences, approximately 15% of them singletons. The receptor's source is a female donor in good health, serving as a healthy control. The chain is built from TRBV20-1 and TRBJ2-5; D not certain. Specimen: memory CD4+ T cells from blood. The CDR3: CSARERFMGETQYF. In nucleotides, the CDR3 is TGCAGTGCTAGAGAGCGGTTTATGGGGGAGACCCAGTACTTC.